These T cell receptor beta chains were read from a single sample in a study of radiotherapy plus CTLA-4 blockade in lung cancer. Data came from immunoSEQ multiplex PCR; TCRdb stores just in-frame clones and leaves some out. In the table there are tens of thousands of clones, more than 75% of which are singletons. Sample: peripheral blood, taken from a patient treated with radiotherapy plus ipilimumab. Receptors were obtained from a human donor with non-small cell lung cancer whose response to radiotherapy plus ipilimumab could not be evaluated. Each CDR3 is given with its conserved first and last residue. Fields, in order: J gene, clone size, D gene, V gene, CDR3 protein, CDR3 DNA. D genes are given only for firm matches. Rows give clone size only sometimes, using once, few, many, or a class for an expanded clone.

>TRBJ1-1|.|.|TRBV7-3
CASSFAGSTEAFF
TGTGCCAGCAGCTTTGCAGGGTCGACTGAAGCTTTCTTT
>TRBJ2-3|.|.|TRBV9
CASSVGGGQATDTQYF
TGTGCCAGCAGCGTGGGAGGGGGACAGGCCACAGATACGCAGTATTTT
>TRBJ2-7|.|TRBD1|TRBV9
CASCRPGQTFAEQYF
TGTGCCAGCTGCCGACCGGGACAGACTTTCGCCGAGCAGTACTTC
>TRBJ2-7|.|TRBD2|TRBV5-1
CASSPSGKREAYEQYF
TGCGCCAGCAGCCCTTCGGGGAAGCGGGAGGCCTACGAGCAGTACTTC
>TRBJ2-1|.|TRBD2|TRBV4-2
CASSQDQREDNEQFF
TGTGCCAGCAGCCAAGACCAGCGGGAAGACAATGAGCAGTTCTTC
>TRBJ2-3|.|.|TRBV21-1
CASSKVHTRADTQYF
TGTGCCAGCAGCAAAGTACACACGCGGGCAGATACGCAGTATTTT
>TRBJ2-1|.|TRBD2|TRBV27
CASSSDTSGSYNEQFF
TGTGCCAGCAGTTCCGACACTAGCGGGAGTTACAATGAGCAGTTCTTC
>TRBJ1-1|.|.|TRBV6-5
CASTPGIMNTEAFF
TGTGCCAGCACTCCAGGCATAATGAACACTGAAGCTTTCTTT
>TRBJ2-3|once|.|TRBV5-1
CASSLAEITDTQYF
TGCGCCAGCAGCTTGGCCGAGATCACAGATACGCAGTATTTT
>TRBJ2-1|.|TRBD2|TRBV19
CASSIRRSGSHNEQFF
TGTGCCAGTAGTATAAGAAGAAGCGGGAGCCACAATGAGCAGTTCTTC